Here is one T cell receptor beta chain with its context. Its target is not known. With a J-beta primer mix and a sample-barcoded 5' primer, a second PCR ran roughly 6 to 11 cycles. TCRdb reprocessed the 5' RACE reads via MiXCR and lists one record per CDR3 protein. The data contain 790,000 or so distinct CDR3 sequences, 46% of them singletons. This sample was taken from a study of blood T cells in healthy people across ages. Study findings and constraints: Naive T cell percentage strongly correlated with TCR beta diversity. PBMCs were not sorted, which prevented a conclusive comparison of naive versus antigen-experienced cells.

From germline, CDR1 is SGDLS and CDR2 YYNGEE. The J segment lost 7 bases and the V segment lost 0 bases, leaving 11 bases of the junction unmatched. This CDR3 has 16 amino acids. Donors gave roughly 9.1 milliliters of peripheral blood apiece. What was sequenced was blood. This clonotype originated in an elderly man in good health. The chain couples TRBV9 to TRBJ2-7; 9 bases agree with TRBD2. CDR3 region: CASSVGQRGANDEQYF. The CDR3 DNA is TGTGCCAGCAGCGTAGGTCAGCGGGGGGCTAACGATGAGCAGTACTTC.